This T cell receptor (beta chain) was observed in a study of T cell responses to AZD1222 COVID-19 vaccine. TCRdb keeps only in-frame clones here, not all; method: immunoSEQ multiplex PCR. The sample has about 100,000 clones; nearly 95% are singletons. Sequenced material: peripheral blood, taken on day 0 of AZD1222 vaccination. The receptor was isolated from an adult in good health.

CDR3: CASSKTAGADGAGEQFF. The CDR3 coding sequence is TGTGCCAGTAGTAAAACAGCGGGAGCGGACGGTGCGGGTGAGCAGTTCTTC. The rearrangement joins TRBV19 to TRBJ2-1; 8 nucleotides match TRBD2. Germline CDR1 is LNHDA and CDR2 is SQIVND (reference sequence). The CDR3 is 17 residues long. V dropped 4 bases and J dropped 9; count of bases not matched to a gene: 17.